This TCR beta chain emerged from a study of cytomegalovirus exposure and HLA in healthy donors. The study's findings and limits: An analysis that was carried out later associated about 17,000 TCR beta sequences with HLA alleles at 0.05 false discovery rate. The investigators catalogued 150 to 200 TCR beta chains as cytomegalovirus-associated.

This clone was picked up a small number of times. Its antigen is not known. PCR was performed using 60 Vbeta and 13 Jbeta primers. Method: immunoSEQ multiplex PCR; TCRdb's copy keeps in-frame clones and lacks some. The sample records around 150,000 clones, 65% to 70% being singletons. These donors, healthy bone marrow donors, were studied. Unrecorded immune exposure was likely among donors, who were nominally healthy when sampled. The germline gives CDR1 SQVTM, CDR2 ANQGSEA. Trimming removed 5 bases from V and 1 base from J, with 8 bases in between. The CDR3 extends over 12 amino acids. Sequenced material: PBMCs. This clonotype was sampled from a woman aged 18-29 years in good health and CMV-seropositive. J is TRBJ1-2 and V is TRBV29-1; no clear D. The CDR3 loop reads CSVRGDNYGYTF. The CDR3 DNA follows: TGCAGCGTTCGAGGCGATAACTATGGCTACACCTTC.